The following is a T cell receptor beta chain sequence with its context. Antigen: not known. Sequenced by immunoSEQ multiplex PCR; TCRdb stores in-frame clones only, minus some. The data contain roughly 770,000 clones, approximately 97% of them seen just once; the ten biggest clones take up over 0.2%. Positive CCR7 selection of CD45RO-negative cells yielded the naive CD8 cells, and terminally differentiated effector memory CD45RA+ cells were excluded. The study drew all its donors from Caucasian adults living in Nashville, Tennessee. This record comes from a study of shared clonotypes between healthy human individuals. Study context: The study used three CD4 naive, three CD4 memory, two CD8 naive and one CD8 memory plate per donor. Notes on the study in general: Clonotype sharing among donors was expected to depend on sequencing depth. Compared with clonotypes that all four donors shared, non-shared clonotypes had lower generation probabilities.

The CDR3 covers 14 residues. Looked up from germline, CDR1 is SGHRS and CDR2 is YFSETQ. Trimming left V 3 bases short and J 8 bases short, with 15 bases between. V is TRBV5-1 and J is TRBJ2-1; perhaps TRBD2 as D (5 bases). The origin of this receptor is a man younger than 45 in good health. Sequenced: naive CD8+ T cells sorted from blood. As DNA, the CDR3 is TGCGCCAGCAGCTGGGCGGTAGCGCCGGATGAGCAGTTCTTC. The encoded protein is CASSWAVAPDEQFF.